This T cell receptor beta chain was captured in a study of shared clonotypes between healthy human individuals. Study-level points and caveats: Few donors restricted represented genetic and exposure-history diversity.

Donors were healthy HIV-negative adults without recent acute infections or vaccinations. Every contributor of samples was a Caucasian grown-up residing in Nashville, Tennessee. About 90 million PBMCs were counted before genomic DNA extraction. Repertoires were generated with immunoSEQ multiplex PCR, while TCRdb's copy carries only in-frame clones and drops some. The repertoire holds about half a million clones, with around 73% as singletons. In the case of this clone: Its antigen is currently unknown.

This CDR3 spans 16 amino acids. The source is a woman between 35 and 50 years old in good health. Some clones in this sample may be carry-over from other donors' samples. The specimen was PBMCs. The chain couples TRBV21-1 to TRBJ1-5; the tabulated D call, TRBD1, remains unverified against the DNA. TRBV21-1 is deemed a pseudogene. Here the CDR3 reads CASSKLQGLSNQPQHF. In DNA, the CDR3 is TGTGCCAGCAGCAAACTCCAGGGTTTGAGCAATCAGCCCCAGCATTTT.